One and the same sample provided the 25 T cell receptor beta chains below, sequenced in a study of siplizumab effects on memory and regulatory T cells. Sequencing used immunoSEQ multiplex PCR; TCRdb keeps in-frame clones, though not all of them. The top ten clones hold roughly a sixth of a sample with fewer than 60,000 clones, 85% to 95% of them seen once. Sequences were obtained from CD8+ T cells sorted from blood. These receptors were obtained from a human donor in good health.

The rearrangement links TRBV5-1 to TRBJ2-1; no reliable D call. The germline V gene has CDR1 SGHRS and CDR2 YFSETQ. The CDR3 consists of 13 residues. Trimming stripped 0 bases from V and 7 bases from J, with 8 bases between. CDR3 DNA sequence: TGCGCCAGCAGCTTGGACCGTTGGAATGAGCAGTTCTTC. Translated: CASSLDRWNEQFF.

The genes are TRBV27 and TRBJ2-7; 7 bases match TRBD1. There are 15 residues in the CDR3. CDR1 is MNHEY, CDR2 SMNVEV, per germline (reference sequence). With V trimmed by 5 bases and J by 4 bases, 11 bases remained unmatched. The chain's CDR3 is CASSTPRTGEYEQYF. The DNA for the CDR3 is TGTGCCAGCAGTACCCCCCGGACAGGAGAGTACGAGCAGTACTTC.

The chain joins TRBV14 to TRBJ1-5; a possible D gene is TRBD1 (5 bases). Germline V gene data show CDR1 as SGHDN and CDR2 as FVKESK. The CDR3 runs 17 residues. The V and J ends lost 3 bases and 1 base respectively, with 16 bases between them. CDR3 bases: TGTGCCAGCAGCCAGGGGGGTGGGGGAATGAGCAATCAGCCCCAGCATTTT. The encoded protein is CASSQGGGGMSNQPQHF.

This clone showed up just once. The rearrangement joins TRBV2 to TRBJ1-1, with 7 bases aligning to TRBD1. This CDR3 contains 16 residues. Losses at the gene ends were 6 bases for V and 5 bases for J; bases not matched to a gene: 15. Germline values: CDR1 SNHLY, CDR2 FYNNEI. The DNA for the CDR3 is TGTGCCAGCAGAGGGCGGACAGGCCCCCCAGGGACTGAAGCTTTCTTT. It translates to CASRGRTGPPGTEAFF.

The chain carries TRBV19 and TRBJ2-3; D remains unclear. V shed 3 bases and J shed 4 bases, with 8 bases lying between them. CDR1 and CDR2 (germline): LNHDA, SQIVND (reference sequence). The CDR3 consists of 13 residues. The CDR3 nucleotides read TGTGCCAGTAGTATCAAGGGTCCAGATACGCAGTATTTT. This gives the protein CASSIKGPDTQYF. Looking up the rest from reference TRBV19 and TRBJ2-3 gives the full variable domain: DGGITQSPKYLFRKEGQNVTLSCEQNLNHDAMYWYRQDPGQGLRLIYYSQIVNDFQKGDIAEGYSVSREKKESFPLTVTSAQKNPTAFYLCASSIKGPDTQYFGPGTRLTVL.

The chain recombines TRBV29-1 with TRBJ2-1, with 9 bases that match TRBD1. Germline CDR1 SQVTM, CDR2 ANQGSEA. The CDR3 is made up of 12 amino acids. The junction had 5 bases not matched to a gene; V was cut back by 7 bases and J by 7 bases. CDR3 protein: CSDTGGRNEQFF. CDR3 bases: TGCAGCGATACAGGGGGCCGGAATGAGCAGTTCTTC.

The chain has TRBV5-4 and TRBJ1-3, with a possible D match to TRBD1 (5 bases). Germline V gene sequence: CDR1 SGHNT, CDR2 YYREEE (reference sequence). With 1 base removed from V and 0 bases from J, the gap between germline ends came to 11 bases. The CDR3 is 16 amino acids. The CDR3 DNA reads as TGTGCCAGCAGCTTGTTAGGACAAGACTCTGGAAACACCATATATTTT. Its protein product is CASSLLGQDSGNTIYF.

The chain carries TRBV5-1 and TRBJ2-2; 8 positions agree with TRBD1. The junction had 7 bases not matched to a gene; V was cut back by 4 bases and J by 2 bases. Germline CDR1 and CDR2: SGHRS and YFSETQ. This CDR3 spans 16 amino acids. The CDR3 DNA is TGCGCCAGCAGCCCACCGACAGGGGAAAACACCGGGGAGCTGTTTTTT. Its translation is CASSPPTGENTGELFF.

The chain employs TRBV27 and TRBJ2-7, with 7 bases identical to TRBD1. With V trimmed by 4 bases and J by 4 bases, 7 bases remained unmatched. This CDR3 comprises 14 residues. Germline V gene data show CDR1 as MNHEY and CDR2 as SMNVEV (reference sequence). The CDR3 is CASSSTGLPYEQYF. The DNA for the CDR3 is TGTGCCAGCAGTTCGACAGGGTTACCATACGAGCAGTACTTC.

The chain employs TRBV2 and TRBJ2-3; D unclear. CDR3 length equals 16 residues. Between the trimmed V and J ends, which lost 4 bases and 2 bases, there was a span of 16 bases. Germline CDR1 and CDR2: SNHLY and FYNNEI. The CDR3 loop is CASSVSRLPYTDTQYF. CDR3 nucleotides: TGTGCCAGCAGTGTATCACGACTGCCTTACACAGATACGCAGTATTTT.

The chain has TRBV7-6 and TRBJ2-1; D is unresolved. Trimming removed 4 bases at V and 7 bases at J, with 8 bases between. The CDR3 is 12 residues long. From germline, CDR1 is SGHVS and CDR2 FNYEAQ. CDR3 sequence (DNA): TGTGCCAGCAGCTCGGAGCTAAATGAGCAGTTCTTC. Protein sequence: CASSSELNEQFF.

The chain uses TRBV7-8 and TRBJ2-5; 10 bases line up with TRBD1. CDR3 length equals 14 residues. The V and J ends lost 6 bases and 3 bases, in that order; junction bases with no gene match: 4. CDR1 and CDR2 (germline): SGHVS, FQNEAQ. The CDR3: CASSYGTGEETQYF. CDR3 nucleotides: TGTGCCAGCAGTTACGGGACAGGGGAAGAGACCCAGTACTTC.

In this sample, this clone turned up once. This rearrangement joins TRBV9 to TRBJ2-3; TRBD2 agrees at 12 bases. CDR1 is SGDLS, CDR2 YYNGEE, per germline. The V segment lost 3 bases and the J segment 2 bases; nucleotides outside the gene matches: 4. This CDR3 spans 16 amino acids. CDR3 in DNA: TGTGCCAGCAGCGCCGGACTAGCGGGGTTCACAGATACGCAGTATTTT. Translation gives CASSAGLAGFTDTQYF. Looking up the rest from reference TRBV9 and TRBJ2-3 gives the full variable domain: DSGVTQTPKHLITATGQRVTLRCSPRSGDLSVYWYQQSLDQGLQFLIQYYNGEERAKGNILERFSAQQFPDLHSELNLSSLELGDSALYFCASSAGLAGFTDTQYFGPGTRLTVL.

The chain is built from TRBV2 and TRBJ1-1, with D perhaps TRBD1 (5 bases). CDR3 size: 15 residues. The germline V gene encodes CDR1 SNHLY and CDR2 FYNNEI. The germline V and J ends were trimmed by 6 bases and 4 bases, with 18 bases remaining between them. CDR3 region: CASRRGVGGGTEAFF. The DNA of the CDR3 is TGTGCCAGCAGGAGGGGAGTCGGTGGGGGCACTGAAGCTTTCTTT. The variable domain in full, completed from reference TRBV2 and TRBJ1-1, reads EPEVTQTPSHQVTQMGQEVILRCVPISNHLYFYWYRQILGQKVEFLVSFYNNEISEKSEIFDDQFSVERPDGSNFTLKIRSTKLEDSAMYFCASRRGVGGGTEAFFGQGTRLTVV.

This rearrangement joins TRBV27 to TRBJ2-3, with 10 positions matching TRBD2. After removal of 5 bases from V and 3 bases from J, the junction contained 5 bases not matched to a gene. Germline CDR1 reads MNHEY; CDR2 reads SMNVEV (reference sequence). This CDR3 comprises 15 residues. CDR3 in DNA: TGTGCCAGCAGTCCTAGCGGGAGCAAAACAGATACGCAGTATTTT. Its translation: CASSPSGSKTDTQYF.

The chain has TRBV11-2 and TRBJ2-1; D is possibly TRBD1 (6 bases). The ends were cut back, 5 bases at V and 2 bases at J, with 10 bases in the middle. The CDR3 is 14 residues long. Germline V gene data show CDR1 as SGHAT and CDR2 as FQNNGV. CDR3 in amino acids: CASSRQVTYNEQFF. CDR3 nucleotides: TGTGCCAGCAGCCGACAGGTAACCTACAATGAGCAGTTCTTC.

This clone was seen only once. This sequence joins TRBV29-1 and TRBJ2-1, with 9 positions matching TRBD2. The germline V gene has CDR1 SQVTM and CDR2 ANQGSEA. Trimming removed 4 bases from V and 8 bases from J; junction bases left unmatched: 12. The CDR3 runs to 15 residues. CDR3 sequence (DNA): TGCAGCGTTGGGGCCCGACTAGCGGTAGGTGATGAGCAGTTCTTC. Amino acid sequence: CSVGARLAVGDEQFF.

In DNA form, the CDR3 reads TGTGCCAGCAGTAGACACAGGGAGGTGTACTTC. Its protein is CASSRHREVYF. The chain uses TRBV27 and TRBJ2-7; D may correspond to TRBD1 or TRBD2 (6 bases each). V was clipped by 5 bases and J by 12 bases, with 14 bases between them. The germline V gene encodes CDR1 MNHEY and CDR2 SMNVEV (reference sequence). This CDR3 has 11 amino acids.

The V gene is TRBV30, the J gene TRBJ2-7, with TRBD1 identical over 9 bases. V was pared by 1 base and J by 7 bases, with 11 bases of the junction left unmatched. Germline loops: CDR1 GTSNPN, CDR2 SVGIG (reference sequence). This CDR3 has 15 amino acids. In DNA, the CDR3 is TGTGCCTGGAGTGGAGGGGGACAGGGATTGCGGGAGCAGTACTTC. As protein: CAWSGGGQGLREQYF.

The J gene is TRBJ2-7, the V gene TRBV2; a possible D gene is TRBD2 (5 bases). The CDR3 loop spans 13 amino acids. In germline, CDR1 is SNHLY, CDR2 FYNNEI. V gave up 8 bases and J gave up 0 bases, with 11 bases separating them. CDR3 region: CASREWRSYEQYF. CDR3 sequence (DNA): TGTGCCAGCCGGGAATGGCGCTCCTACGAGCAGTACTTC.

V usage is TRBV2 and J usage is TRBJ1-1, with D uncertain. Germline loops: CDR1 SNHLY, CDR2 FYNNEI. Trimming took off 3 bases at V and 5 bases at J, with 7 bases between the two ends. The CDR3 is made up of 12 amino acids. This chain's CDR3 is CASSDYGTEAFF. The CDR3 nucleotides read TGTGCCAGCAGTGATTACGGAACTGAAGCTTTCTTT.

A single count supports this clone. The V and J genes are TRBV4-1 and TRBJ2-1; D not certain. CDR3 size: 16 residues. Germline V CDR1 and CDR2: MGHRA, YSYEKL. V dropped 4 bases and J dropped 4 bases, with 17 bases sitting between them. CDR3 residues: CASSPGPEAAYNEQFF. In DNA, the CDR3 is TGCGCCAGCAGCCCAGGACCCGAGGCCGCTTACAATGAGCAGTTCTTC.

The genes are TRBV6-5 and TRBJ1-2; the D is unclear. This CDR3 has 15 amino acids. Germline V gene data show CDR1 as MNHEY and CDR2 as SVGAGI. The germline V and J ends were trimmed by 4 bases and 5 bases, with 17 bases remaining between them. The CDR3 region is CASSLAGPDPYGYTF. The CDR3, as DNA: TGTGCCAGCAGTTTGGCCGGGCCGGACCCGTATGGCTACACCTTC.

The count of this clone is one. The chain has TRBV29-1 and TRBJ2-7; D is possibly TRBD2 (6 bases). Per germline, CDR1 SQVTM and CDR2 ANQGSEA. There are 14 residues in the CDR3. The V end was cut by 6 bases, the J end by 2 bases, with 17 bases between. CDR3 in amino acids: CSVCYPGEPYEQYF. The CDR3 DNA follows: TGCAGCGTCTGTTATCCGGGAGAACCCTACGAGCAGTACTTC.

The V and J genes are TRBV5-4 and TRBJ2-7, with TRBD1 matching over 10 bases. V was pared by 4 bases and J by 4 bases, with 2 bases of the junction left unmatched. This CDR3 has 13 residues. The germline CDR1 and CDR2 sequences are SGHNT and YYREEE (reference sequence). CDR3 sequence (DNA): TGTGCCAGCAGCCCGGACAGGGGGTACGAGCAGTACTTC. Translating gives CASSPDRGYEQYF.